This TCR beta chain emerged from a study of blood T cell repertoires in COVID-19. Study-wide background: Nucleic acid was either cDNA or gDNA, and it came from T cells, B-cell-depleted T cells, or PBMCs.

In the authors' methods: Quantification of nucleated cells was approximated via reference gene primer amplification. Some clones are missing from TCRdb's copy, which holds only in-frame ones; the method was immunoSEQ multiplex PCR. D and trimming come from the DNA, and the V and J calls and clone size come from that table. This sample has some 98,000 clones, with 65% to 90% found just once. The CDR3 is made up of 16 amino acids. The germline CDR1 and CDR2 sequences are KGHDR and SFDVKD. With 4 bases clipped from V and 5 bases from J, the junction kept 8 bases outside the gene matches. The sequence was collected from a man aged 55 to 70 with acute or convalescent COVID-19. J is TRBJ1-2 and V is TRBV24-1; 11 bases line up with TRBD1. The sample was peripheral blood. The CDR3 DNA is TGTGCCACCAGTGAGGACGGGACAGGGGGATGGTATGGCTACACCTTC. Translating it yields CATSEDGTGGWYGYTF.